This T cell receptor (beta chain) was retrieved from a study of T-cell memory formation after mild COVID-19. Findings of the study overall: Still unconfirmed is whether the second-wave clones peaking on day 37 recognized SARS-CoV-2.

Comment on this clonotype: The antigen remains undetermined.

V shed 0 bases and J 6 bases; nucleotides not matched to a gene: 4. CDR3 length: 15 residues. Germline V gives CDR1 SGHDT, CDR2 YYEEEE. 5'RACE, which relied on constant-segment primers, yielded TCR alpha and TCR beta cDNA libraries carrying sample barcodes and UMIs. TCRdb ran MiXCR on the 5' RACE reads and lists one entry per CDR3 protein. The table shows hundreds of thousands of distinct CDR3 sequences, with roughly 15% occurring only once. The rearrangement uses TRBV5-6 and TRBJ2-1, with TRBD1 identical over 9 bases. Sequenced input: PBMCs or a T cell subset sorted from them (not recorded which). The TCR sequence derives from an adult woman who had mild COVID-19 (a few samples of this study predate the infection). Cell type and time point are not known. This chain's CDR3 is CASSLGGTGTNEQFF. The CDR3 region has the DNA TGTGCCAGCAGCTTGGGGGGGACAGGGACCAATGAGCAGTTCTTC.